Listed here is a single T cell receptor (beta chain). Its antigen target is currently unknown. Nothing much larger sits one base from this clone, and base qualities are not available. CDR1 and CDR2, per the germline V gene, are KGHSH and LQKENI. Unmatched junction bases come to 7, with V trimmed by 4 bases and J by 5 bases. Including cysteine and phenylalanine, the CDR3 has 16 amino acids. Left in the record is the CDR3 DNA by itself, 48 bases read in frame from the first base. The entry originates in a study of graft-versus-host responses after intestinal transplantation (dated by TCRdb to the early 2020s). At the level of the whole study: Multivisceral, liver-intestinal, or isolated intestinal transplants were received by the recipients. Every recipient was given anti-thymocyte globulin induction, followed by around three years of maintenance tacrolimus and steroids. Bulk TCR-beta CDR3 sequencing was used to track graft-versus-host and host-versus-graft alloreactive T cell clones in the graft, circulation and bone marrow after intestinal transplantation. Alloreactive clones were identified by sequencing pre-transplant mixed lymphocyte reaction products and comparing these products with unstimulated pre-transplant donor and recipient T cells. The cohort enrolled 24 intestinal transplant recipients, one of whom was a retransplant, and a few patients without pretransplant specimens were excluded. A peak of at least 4% donor T cells among recipient peripheral blood mononuclear cells was the definition used for donor T cell macrochimerism. Instead of going to the commercial service, samples from a few later patients were sequenced in-house on an Illumina MiSeq and processed with MiXCR. Study-level results and caveats: Early after transplant, declines in HvG clones were associated with peak levels of circulating GvH clones. In patients with donor T cell macrochimerism, the allografts had high GvH to HvG T cell clonal ratios. GvH clones were detected in recipient bone marrow, and some appeared earlier in ileal mucosa or blood, consistent with an intestinal mucosal origin. Conclusions were limited by the relatively low number and heterogeneity of intestinal transplant patients.

Library preparation used the immunoSEQ multiplex PCR assay. High-throughput TCR-beta CDR3 sequencing of genomic DNA from most patients was performed by Adaptive Biotechnologies. The published analysis was carried out like this. Adaptive's ImmunoSEQ software was the source of the TCR sequencing data for 18 patients, while a few other patients were processed with MiXCR and VDJtools. Because the origin of CDR3 nucleotide sequences shared between donor and recipient could not be assigned, those sequences were removed. To be classed as alloreactive, a clone needed at least 2-fold expansion over unstimulated cells and a minimum CFSE-low frequency of 0.002% (template counts) or 0.001% (read counts). Mappable clones were those detected in sequenced pre-transplant spleen, lymph node, or MLR CFSE-low populations of the donor or recipient. The cumulative frequency of alloreactive clones was calculated as a percentage of all sequences, weighted by copy number. What TCRdb holds here is the immuneACCESS table cut down to in-frame rearrangements. Part of the clones is not present; checked against another copy, under half of the missing clones reflect an unresolved V gene, and the others are unexplained. The DNA gave D and trimming, while V, J and clone size come from that table. This sample is represented by about 80,000 clones; 92% of them were singletons. The top ten hold under 0.85% of the sample.

In the first month after transplant, blood samples were collected up to 4 times, and after that at least monthly when available. The source material was PBMCs, sampled 98 days after intestinal transplantation. The chain is encoded by TRBV18 joined to TRBJ2-7; TRBD2 agrees with 14 junctional bases. This sequence was found in a human patient who received an intestinal transplant, so some T cells may come from the graft donor. This receptor carries the CDR3 CASSHRLAGGQDEQYF. The DNA is TGTGCCAGCTCACACAGACTAGCGGGAGGGCAGGACGAGCAGTACTTC.